Following are 11 T cell receptor beta chains from one sample sequenced in a study of shared clonotypes between healthy human individuals. Naive CD8 cells lacked CD45RO, underwent positive selection for CCR7 and left out terminally differentiated effector memory CD45RA+ cells. The table came from immunoSEQ multiplex PCR; TCRdb's copy has only in-frame clones and leaves some out. The table lists some 2 million clones, about 95% of them singletons. The sample consisted of naive CD8+ T cells sorted from blood. All receptors come from a man between 18 and 35 years old in good health.

This clone came up once. This chain joins TRBV5-1 and TRBJ2-7; possible D gene TRBD2, 5 bases. The CDR3 covers 15 residues. Trimming took off 0 bases at V and 2 bases at J, with 12 bases between the two ends. The germline CDR1 and CDR2 sequences are SGHRS and YFSETQ. The CDR3 loop reads CASSLEIGVTYEQYF. CDR3 in DNA: TGCGCCAGCAGCTTGGAGATCGGGGTCACCTACGAGCAGTACTTC.

The CDR3 spells CASSSERTSGDNEQFF. The DNA of the CDR3 is TGTGCCAGCAGTTCGGAACGGACTAGTGGTGACAATGAGCAGTTCTTC. The chain links TRBV27 to TRBJ2-1; 7 nucleotides agree with TRBD2. The CDR3 runs 16 residues. V trimming: 4 bases; J trimming: 5 bases; junction bases outside the gene matches: 11. The germline CDR1 and CDR2 sequences are MNHEY and SMNVEV (reference sequence).

The V and J genes are TRBV7-9 and TRBJ2-3; D may correspond to TRBD1 or TRBD2 (6 bases each). Trimming removed 2 bases at V and 5 bases at J, with 11 bases between. Germline-derived CDR1 and CDR2 are SEHNR and FQNEAQ (reference sequence). The CDR3 runs 14 residues. For the CDR3, the DNA is TGTGCCAGCAGCTTAAAGGGGGGTATAGATACGCAGTATTTT. It translates to CASSLKGGIDTQYF.

The chain uses TRBV7-9 and TRBJ2-7; TRBD1 aligns across 10 bases. V lost 5 bases, J lost 6 bases, and 10 bases stayed unmatched. Germline CDR1 is SEHNR and CDR2 is FQNEAQ (reference sequence). The CDR3 has 15 residues. The CDR3 reads CASSHPGQGRLEQYF. The DNA of the CDR3 is TGTGCCAGCAGCCACCCGGGACAGGGGCGGCTCGAGCAGTACTTC.

V is TRBV6-1 and J is TRBJ2-7; 8 positions match TRBD1. The CDR3 consists of 13 residues. Germline V gene sequence: CDR1 MNHNS, CDR2 SASEGT. V dropped 7 bases and J dropped 3; count of bases not matched to a gene: 5. This CDR3 reads CASTHRGYYEQYF. The CDR3 DNA reads as TGTGCCAGCACCCACAGGGGGTACTACGAGCAGTACTTC.

As for this clone: The same CDR3 can be traced to other DNA sequences in this sample. The rearrangement uses TRBV19 and TRBJ2-7; D is unresolved. The CDR3 is 14 amino acids. CDR1 LNHDA and CDR2 SQIVND come from the germline V gene (reference sequence). V was trimmed by 1 base and J by 3 bases, leaving 10 bases between them. CDR3: CASSIGGSHYEQYF. The DNA for the CDR3 is TGTGCCAGTAGTATAGGTGGGTCTCACTACGAGCAGTACTTC.

J is TRBJ2-7 and V is TRBV4-3; D is unresolved. V lost 0 bases, J lost 3 bases, and 9 bases lay in between. CDR3 length: 14 residues. Germline V lookup: CDR1 LGHNA, CDR2 YSLEER. The chain's CDR3 is CASSQEQNLYEQYF. The DNA of the CDR3 is TGCGCCAGCAGCCAAGAGCAGAACCTCTACGAGCAGTACTTC.

This clone showed up just a few times. V is TRBV30 and J is TRBJ1-2, with D possibly matching TRBD1 (6 bases). Germline lookup yields CDR1 GTSNPN and CDR2 SVGIG (reference sequence). The CDR3 is made up of 15 amino acids. Between the trimmed V and J ends, which lost 3 bases and 0 bases, there was a span of 14 bases. In DNA form, the CDR3 reads TGTGCCTGGAGGGGGGCGGACAGAGCTAACTATGGCTACACCTTC. Amino acid sequence: CAWRGADRANYGYTF.

This clone was observed a few times. The chain combines TRBV19 with TRBJ2-7, with 9 bases aligning to TRBD1. From germline, CDR1 is LNHDA and CDR2 SQIVND (reference sequence). V lost 1 base and J lost 5; bases outside the gene matches: 6. The CDR3 has 15 amino acids. CDR3 residues: CASSIADGTGNEQYF. Here the CDR3 DNA reads TGTGCCAGTAGTATAGCAGACGGGACAGGGAACGAGCAGTACTTC.

With respect to this clone: The same CDR3 can be traced to other DNA sequences in this sample. The chain recombines TRBV5-4 with TRBJ1-2, with D possibly TRBD1 on 5 matching bases. This CDR3 spans 14 amino acids. Germline lookup yields CDR1 SGHNT and CDR2 YYREEE (reference sequence). Between the trimmed V and J ends, which lost 0 bases and 4 bases, there was a span of 10 bases. This chain's CDR3 is CASSLEGPSYGYTF. CDR3 nucleotides: TGTGCCAGCAGCTTGGAGGGGCCTAGCTATGGCTACACCTTC. The variable domain in full, completed from reference TRBV5-4 and TRBJ1-2, reads ETGVTQSPTHLIKTRGQQVTLRCSSQSGHNTVSWYQQALGQGPQFIFQYYREEENGRGNFPPRFSGLQFPNYSSELNVNALELDDSALYLCASSLEGPSYGYTFGSGTRLTVV.

This chain uses TRBV7-9 with TRBJ2-1, with 12 bases fitting TRBD2. Germline assignment: CDR1 SEHNR and CDR2 FQNEAQ (reference sequence). The CDR3 totals 16 residues. Trimming removed 1 base from V and 5 bases from J; junction bases left unmatched: 3. CDR3 sequence reads: CASSLERLAGDNEQFF. As DNA, the CDR3 is TGTGCCAGCAGCTTAGAACGACTAGCGGGAGACAATGAGCAGTTCTTC.